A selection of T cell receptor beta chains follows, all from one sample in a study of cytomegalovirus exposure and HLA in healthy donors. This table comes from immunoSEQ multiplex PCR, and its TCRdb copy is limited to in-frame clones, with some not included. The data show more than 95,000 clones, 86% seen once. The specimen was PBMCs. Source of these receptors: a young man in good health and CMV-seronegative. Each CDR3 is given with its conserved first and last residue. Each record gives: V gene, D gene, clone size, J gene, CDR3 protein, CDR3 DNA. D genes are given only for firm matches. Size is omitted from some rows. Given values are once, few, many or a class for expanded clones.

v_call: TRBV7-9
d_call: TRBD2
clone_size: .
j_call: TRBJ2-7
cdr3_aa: CASRASGSAGEQYF
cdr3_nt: TGTGCCAGCAGAGCTAGCGGGAGTGCGGGCGAGCAGTACTTC

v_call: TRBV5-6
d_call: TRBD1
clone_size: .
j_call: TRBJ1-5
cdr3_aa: CASSLDGQGVHQPQHF
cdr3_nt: TGTGCCAGCAGCTTGGACGGACAGGGGGTTCATCAGCCCCAGCATTTT

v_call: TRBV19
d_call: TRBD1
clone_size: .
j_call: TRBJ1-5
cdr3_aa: CASSGPTGGTQPQHF
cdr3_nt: TGTGCCAGTAGTGGCCCGACAGGGGGGACTCAGCCCCAGCATTTT

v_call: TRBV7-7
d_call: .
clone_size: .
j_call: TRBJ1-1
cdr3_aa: CASSLQQNTEAFF
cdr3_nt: TGTGCTAGCAGCTTACAACAGAACACTGAAGCTTTCTTT

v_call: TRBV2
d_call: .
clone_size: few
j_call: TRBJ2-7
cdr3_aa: CASSGGVSGTDYEQYF
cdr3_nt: TGTGCCAGCAGTGGGGGGGTTAGCGGCACCGACTACGAGCAGTACTTC

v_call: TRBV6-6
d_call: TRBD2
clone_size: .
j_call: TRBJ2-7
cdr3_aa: CASSLLAGAGYEQYF
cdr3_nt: TGTGCCAGCAGTCTTTTAGCGGGAGCGGGGTACGAGCAGTACTTC

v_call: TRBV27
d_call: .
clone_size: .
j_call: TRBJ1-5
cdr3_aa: CASSPYSNQPQHF
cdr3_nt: TGTGCCAGCAGTCCCTATAGCAATCAGCCCCAGCATTTT

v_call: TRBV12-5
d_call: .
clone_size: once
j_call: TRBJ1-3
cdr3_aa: CASGREMGVGNTIYF
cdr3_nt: TGTGCTAGTGGGCGCGAAATGGGAGTTGGAAACACCATATATTTT

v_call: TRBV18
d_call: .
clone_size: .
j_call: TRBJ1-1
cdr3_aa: CASSFDRNTEAFF
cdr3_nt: TGTGCCAGCTCATTCGACAGGAACACTGAAGCTTTCTTT

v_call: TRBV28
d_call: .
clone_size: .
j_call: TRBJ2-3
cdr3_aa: CASSSIITVSGTQYF
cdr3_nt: TGTGCCAGCAGCTCGATAATCACAGTTTCTGGCACGCAGTATTTT

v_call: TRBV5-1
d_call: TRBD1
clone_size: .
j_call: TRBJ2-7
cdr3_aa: CASSLGDRGLEQYF
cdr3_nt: TGCGCCAGCAGCTTGGGGGACAGGGGGCTCGAGCAGTACTTC

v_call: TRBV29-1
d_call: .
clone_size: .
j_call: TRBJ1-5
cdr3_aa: CSVRRGAGQPQHF
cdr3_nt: TGCAGCGTAAGACGGGGGGCAGGACAGCCCCAGCATTTT

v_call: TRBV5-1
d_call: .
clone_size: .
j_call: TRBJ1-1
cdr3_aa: CASSYGRGRGTEAFF
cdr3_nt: TGCGCCAGCAGCTACGGGCGGGGGCGCGGGACTGAAGCTTTCTTT

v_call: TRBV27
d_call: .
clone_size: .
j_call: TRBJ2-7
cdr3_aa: CASSPVDTLGAYEQYF
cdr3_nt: TGTGCCAGCAGTCCGGTAGACACCCTGGGCGCCTACGAGCAGTACTTC

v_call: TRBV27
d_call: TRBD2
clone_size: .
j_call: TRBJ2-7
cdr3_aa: CASTLRWGGAYEQYF
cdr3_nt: TGTGCCAGCACCCTAAGGTGGGGGGGGGCCTACGAGCAGTACTTC

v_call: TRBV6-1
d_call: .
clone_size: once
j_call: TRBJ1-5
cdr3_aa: CASMVSPLNQPQHF
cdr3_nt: TGTGCCAGCATGGTCAGTCCTTTAAATCAGCCCCAGCATTTT

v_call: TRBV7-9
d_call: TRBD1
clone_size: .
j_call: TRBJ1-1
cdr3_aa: CASSLATGIWDTEAFF
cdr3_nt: TGTGCCAGCAGCTTAGCGACAGGGATATGGGACACTGAAGCTTTCTTT

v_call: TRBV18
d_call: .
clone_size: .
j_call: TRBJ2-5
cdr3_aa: CASSPLPQGAETQYF
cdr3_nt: TGTGCCAGCTCACCATTACCCCAGGGCGCGGAGACCCAGTACTTC

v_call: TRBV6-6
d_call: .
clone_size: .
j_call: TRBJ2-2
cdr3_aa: CASSYLAQGNTGELFF
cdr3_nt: TGTGCCAGCAGTTACCTGGCACAGGGGAACACCGGGGAGCTGTTTTTT

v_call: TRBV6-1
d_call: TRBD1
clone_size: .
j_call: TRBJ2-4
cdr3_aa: CASSEQGDAKNIQYF
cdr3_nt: TGTGCCAGCAGTGAACAGGGGGACGCCAAAAACATTCAGTACTTC

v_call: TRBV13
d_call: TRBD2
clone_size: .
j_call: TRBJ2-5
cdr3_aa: CASSFGLAGGQETQYF
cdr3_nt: TGTGCCAGCAGCTTCGGACTAGCGGGGGGTCAAGAGACCCAGTACTTC

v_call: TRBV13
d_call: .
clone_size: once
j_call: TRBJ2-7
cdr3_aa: CASSLPRGDSYEQYF
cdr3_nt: TGTGCCAGCAGCTTACCCCGCGGGGACTCCTACGAGCAGTACTTC

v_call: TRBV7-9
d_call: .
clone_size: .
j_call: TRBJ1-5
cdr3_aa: CASSLGGRAGNQPQHF
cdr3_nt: TGTGCCAGCAGCTTAGGAGGCAGGGCCGGGAATCAGCCCCAGCATTTT

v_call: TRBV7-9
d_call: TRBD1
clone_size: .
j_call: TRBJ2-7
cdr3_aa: CASSIGGTGATGEQYF
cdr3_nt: TGTGCCAGCAGCATAGGAGGGACAGGGGCTACCGGGGAGCAGTACTTC

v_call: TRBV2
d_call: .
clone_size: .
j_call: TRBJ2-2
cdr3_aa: CAKRRAGELFF
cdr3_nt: TGTGCCAAGCGGAGGGCCGGGGAGCTGTTTTTT

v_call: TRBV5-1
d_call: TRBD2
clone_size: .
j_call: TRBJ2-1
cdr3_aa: CASSFRAGGRLDEQFF
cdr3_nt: TGCGCCAGCAGCTTTCGGGCGGGAGGGCGGTTGGATGAGCAGTTCTTC

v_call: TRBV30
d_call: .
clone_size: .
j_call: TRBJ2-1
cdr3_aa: CAGKSSWTPEQFF
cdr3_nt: TGTGCCGGGAAAAGCTCTTGGACTCCGGAGCAGTTCTTC

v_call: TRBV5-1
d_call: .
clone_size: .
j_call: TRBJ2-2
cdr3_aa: CASSLSRTGELFF
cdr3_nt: TGCGCCAGCAGCTTGAGTCGGACCGGGGAGCTGTTTTTT

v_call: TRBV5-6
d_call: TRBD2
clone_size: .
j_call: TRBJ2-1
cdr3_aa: CASSSGLAGRNEQFF
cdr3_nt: TGTGCCAGCAGCTCCGGACTAGCGGGGCGAAATGAGCAGTTCTTC

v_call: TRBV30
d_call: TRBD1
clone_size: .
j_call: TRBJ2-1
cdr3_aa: CAWSPGQGRDEQFF
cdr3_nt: TGTGCCTGGAGTCCGGGACAGGGTCGCGATGAGCAGTTCTTC

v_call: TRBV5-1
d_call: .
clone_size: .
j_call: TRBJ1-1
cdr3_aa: CASSLGIGFTEAFF
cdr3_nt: TGCGCCAGCAGCCTGGGGATCGGGTTCACTGAAGCTTTCTTT

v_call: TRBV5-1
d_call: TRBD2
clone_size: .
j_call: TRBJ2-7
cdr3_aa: CASSNQIYSGRAHEQYF
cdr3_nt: TGCGCCAGCAGCAACCAGATTTATAGCGGGAGGGCCCACGAGCAGTACTTC

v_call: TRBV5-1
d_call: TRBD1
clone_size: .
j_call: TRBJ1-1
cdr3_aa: CASSQGDRGAFF
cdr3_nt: TGCGCCAGCAGCCAGGGAGACAGGGGAGCTTTCTTT

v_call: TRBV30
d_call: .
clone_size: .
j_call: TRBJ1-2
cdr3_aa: CAWVGTGQRGYTF
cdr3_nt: TGTGCCTGGGTGGGAACAGGGCAAAGAGGCTACACCTTC

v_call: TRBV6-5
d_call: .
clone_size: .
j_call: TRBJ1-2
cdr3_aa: CASRETGYYGYTF
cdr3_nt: TGTGCCAGCAGAGAAACAGGTTACTATGGCTACACCTTC

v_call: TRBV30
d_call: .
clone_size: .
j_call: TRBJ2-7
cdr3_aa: CAWSNRYEQYF
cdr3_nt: TGTGCCTGGAGTAACAGGTACGAGCAGTACTTC

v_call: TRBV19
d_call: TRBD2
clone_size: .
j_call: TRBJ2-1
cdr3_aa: CASSPHRPTSGRDSEQFF
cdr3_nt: TGTGCCAGTAGTCCCCACCGGCCGACTAGCGGGAGGGATAGTGAGCAGTTCTTC

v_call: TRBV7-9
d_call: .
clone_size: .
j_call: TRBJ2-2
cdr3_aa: CASSDIATGELFF
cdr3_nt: TGTGCCAGCAGCGACATAGCGACCGGGGAGCTGTTTTTT

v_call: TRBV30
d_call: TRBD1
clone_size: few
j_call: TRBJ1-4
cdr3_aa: CAWSGTGWEKLFF
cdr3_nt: TGTGCCTGGAGCGGGACAGGGTGGGAAAAACTGTTTTTT

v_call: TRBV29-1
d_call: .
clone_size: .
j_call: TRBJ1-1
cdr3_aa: CSVEPRGETEAFF
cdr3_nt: TGCAGCGTTGAACCCCGGGGTGAAACTGAAGCTTTCTTT

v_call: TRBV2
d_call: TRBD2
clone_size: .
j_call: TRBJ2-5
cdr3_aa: CASSEASGAYQETQYF
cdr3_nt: TGTGCCAGCAGTGAGGCTAGCGGGGCGTACCAAGAGACCCAGTACTTC

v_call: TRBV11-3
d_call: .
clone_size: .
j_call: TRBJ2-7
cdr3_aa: CASSHNSNEQYF
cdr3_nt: TGTGCCAGCAGCCACAATAGCAACGAGCAGTACTTC

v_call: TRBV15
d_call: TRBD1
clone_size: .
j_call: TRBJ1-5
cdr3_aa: CATNNGGTGYSNQPQHF
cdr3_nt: TGTGCCACCAATAACGGGGGGACAGGGTATAGCAATCAGCCCCAGCATTTT

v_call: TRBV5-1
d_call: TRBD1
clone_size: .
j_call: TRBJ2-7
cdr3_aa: CASSPDRPYEQYF
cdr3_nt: TGCGCCAGCAGCCCGGACAGGCCCTACGAGCAGTACTTC

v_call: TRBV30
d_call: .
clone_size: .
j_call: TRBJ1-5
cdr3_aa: CAWSAGDSSNQPQHF
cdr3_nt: TGTGCCTGGAGTGCAGGAGACAGTAGCAATCAGCCCCAGCATTTT

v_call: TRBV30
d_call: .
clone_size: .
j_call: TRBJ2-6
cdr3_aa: CAWGTGTSGANVLTF
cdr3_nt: TGTGCCTGGGGCACAGGGACCTCTGGGGCCAACGTCCTGACTTTC

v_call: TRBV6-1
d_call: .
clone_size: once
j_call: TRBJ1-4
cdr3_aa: CASSEDRAKEKLFF
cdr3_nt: TGTGCCAGCAGTGAAGACAGGGCCAAGGAAAAACTGTTTTTT

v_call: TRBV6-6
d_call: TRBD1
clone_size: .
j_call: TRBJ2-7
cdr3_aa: CASRGGGTGEGEQYF
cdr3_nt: TGTGCCAGCAGGGGAGGCGGGACAGGGGAGGGTGAGCAGTACTTC

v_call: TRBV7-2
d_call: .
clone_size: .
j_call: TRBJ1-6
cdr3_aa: CASSSSGREANSPLHF
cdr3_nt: TGTGCCAGCAGCTCCTCGGGGAGAGAAGCCAACTCACCCCTCCACTTT

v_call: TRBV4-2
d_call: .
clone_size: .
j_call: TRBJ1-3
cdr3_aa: CASSQDLVGGVKSSGNTIYF
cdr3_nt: TGTGCCAGCAGCCAAGATTTGGTAGGGGGTGTTAAGAGCTCTGGAAACACCATATATTTT

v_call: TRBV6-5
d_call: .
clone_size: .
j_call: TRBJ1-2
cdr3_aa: CASSFGQNYGYTF
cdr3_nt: TGTGCCAGCAGTTTCGGACAGAACTATGGCTACACCTTC

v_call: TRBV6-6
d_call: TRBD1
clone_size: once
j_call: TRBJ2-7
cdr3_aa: CASSSKGQGGEQYF
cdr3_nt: TGTGCCAGCAGTTCCAAAGGACAGGGGGGCGAGCAGTACTTC

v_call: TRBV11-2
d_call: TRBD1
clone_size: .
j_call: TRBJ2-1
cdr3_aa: CASSFQGASNEQFF
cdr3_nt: TGTGCCAGCAGCTTCCAGGGGGCTTCCAATGAGCAGTTCTTC

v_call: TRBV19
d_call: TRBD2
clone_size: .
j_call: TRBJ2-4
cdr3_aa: CASSWAGGGNKNIQYF
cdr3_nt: TGTGCCAGTAGTTGGGCGGGAGGGGGAAACAAAAACATTCAGTACTTC

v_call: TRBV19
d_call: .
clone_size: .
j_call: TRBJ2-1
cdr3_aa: CASSSEGNYEQFF
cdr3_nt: TGTGCCAGTAGTTCAGAGGGAAACTATGAGCAGTTCTTC

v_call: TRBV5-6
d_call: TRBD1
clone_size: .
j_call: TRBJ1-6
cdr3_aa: CASSFGQGHSPLHF
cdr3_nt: TGTGCCAGCAGCTTCGGACAGGGCCATTCACCCCTCCACTTT

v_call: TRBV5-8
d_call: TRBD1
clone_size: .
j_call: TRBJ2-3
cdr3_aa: CASSLAGTALRTDTQYF
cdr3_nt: TGTGCCAGCAGCTTGGCCGGGACAGCTTTACGCACAGATACGCAGTATTTT

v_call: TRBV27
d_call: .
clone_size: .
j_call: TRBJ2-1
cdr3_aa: CASSPPRGARLRNEQFF
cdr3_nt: TGTGCCAGCAGTCCTCCCCGGGGAGCGAGGCTTAGGAATGAGCAGTTCTTC

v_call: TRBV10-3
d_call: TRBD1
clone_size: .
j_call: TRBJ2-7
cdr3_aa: CAISDRDRGYEQYF
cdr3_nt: TGTGCCATCAGTGACCGGGACAGGGGTTACGAGCAGTACTTC

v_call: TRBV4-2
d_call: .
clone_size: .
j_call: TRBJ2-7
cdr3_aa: CASSQGSGSIGEQYF
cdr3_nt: TGTGCCAGCAGCCAAGGGAGCGGGTCAATCGGCGAGCAGTACTTC